The clone carrying this T cell receptor beta chain has only one observation. Its target is not known. For TCRbeta, the library was prepared with unique molecular identifiers. TCRdb reanalysed the PCR reads using MiXCR and keeps one entry per CDR3 protein. The data hold about 1,000,000 distinct CDR3 sequences, with 25% to 35% observed a single time. These data come from a study of T-cell reconstitution after alpha-beta-depleted transplantation in children. Study-wide results and limits: Reportedly, roughly two months post-transplant, alpha-beta T cells arose from several hundred expanded graft clones. Newly generated T cells supplied most T-cell counts and diversity one year post-transplant. Several patients had high TCRbeta diversity at day 60; it came from surviving recipient T cells and thymic progenitors.

This CDR3 has 14 amino acids. Germline-derived CDR1 and CDR2 are SGHVS and FNYEAQ. Trimming took off 0 bases at V and 6 bases at J, with 11 bases between the two ends. The input for sequencing was PBMCs, mostly from graft donor cells, taken 360 days after TCRalphabeta/CD19-depleted stem cell transplant. This receptor was obtained from a boy under two years old who had a stem cell transplant for SCID, so the T cells may come from the graft donor. The chain links TRBV7-6 to TRBJ1-1; weak D call: TRBD1 (6 bases). The chain's CDR3 is CASSLAPGGPEAFF. In DNA form, the CDR3 reads TGTGCCAGCAGCTTAGCGCCTGGGGGGCCTGAAGCTTTCTTT.